Each of the 11 T cell receptor beta chains below was sequenced from the same sample in a study of shared clonotypes between healthy human individuals. The protocol was immunoSEQ multiplex PCR, while the TCRdb copy is restricted to in-frame clones and leaves out a portion. The sample has about 1.5 million clones, 98% seen once. Sequencing was performed on naive CD4+ T cells sorted from blood. Subset: CD45RA+ positively selected. These receptors were collected from a man younger than 45 in good health.

This chain uses TRBV28 with TRBJ2-3; 8 bases fit TRBD1. Germline V gene data show CDR1 as MDHEN and CDR2 as SYDVKM. CDR3 length: 16 amino acids. J gave up 3 bases and V 3 bases, and 8 bases lay outside the gene matches. For the CDR3, the DNA is TGTGCCAGCAGTTTGCGGCAGGGGGCGTCGACAGATACGCAGTATTTT. Its translation: CASSLRQGASTDTQYF.

The rearrangement joins TRBV5-6 to TRBJ2-7; the match to TRBD2 covers 10 bases. The V and J ends lost 3 bases and 5 bases, in that order; junction bases with no gene match: 5. The V gene's germline CDR1 is SGHDT and CDR2 YYEEEE. The CDR3 runs 14 residues. Here the CDR3 reads CASSYGLAAHEQYF. The CDR3 DNA sequence: TGTGCCAGCAGCTACGGACTAGCGGCCCACGAGCAGTACTTC.

The chain recombines TRBV6-1 with TRBJ1-5; 7 nucleotides align to TRBD1. This CDR3 region has 14 residues. V lost 6 bases, J lost 6 bases, and 8 bases stayed unmatched. In germline, CDR1 is MNHNS, CDR2 SASEGT. In DNA, the CDR3 is TGTGCCAGCAGAAGGGACAGCCTTAGTCAGCCCCAGCATTTT. Translation gives CASRRDSLSQPQHF.

The chain carries TRBV5-4 and TRBJ1-1; the D is unclear. The V end lost 0 bases, the J end lost 1 base, and 10 bases lay between the germline ends. This CDR3 has 15 residues. Germline CDR1 SGHNT, CDR2 YYREEE (reference sequence). The CDR3 here is CASSLVVGQNTEAFF. The CDR3 DNA is TGTGCCAGCAGCTTGGTTGTTGGGCAGAACACTGAAGCTTTCTTT.

The rearrangement links TRBV29-1 to TRBJ1-1; 10 nucleotides align to TRBD1. The CDR3 has 14 amino acids. Germline V lookup: CDR1 SQVTM, CDR2 ANQGSEA. The V gene end was trimmed by 7 bases and the J gene end by 4 bases; junction bases not matched to a gene: 9. CDR3 sequence: CSATRGQGGTEAFF. The CDR3 region has the DNA TGCAGCGCAACTCGAGGACAGGGGGGCACTGAAGCTTTCTTT.

V gene TRBV5-6 combines with J gene TRBJ2-7; D not resolved. Germline V gene lookup returns CDR1 SGHDT and CDR2 YYEEEE. The CDR3 consists of 14 residues. Trimming pared 4 bases from V and 2 bases from J, leaving 13 bases between. CDR3 loop: CASSRYLGTYEQYF. As DNA, the CDR3 is TGTGCCAGCAGCCGGTACCTTGGTACCTACGAGCAGTACTTC.

This rearrangement joins TRBV28 to TRBJ2-6; 7 positions agree with TRBD1. There are 16 residues in the CDR3. CDR1 is MDHEN, CDR2 SYDVKM, per germline. The junction had 4 bases not matched to a gene; V was cut back by 3 bases and J by 2 bases. CDR3 amino acids: CASSLHQGAGANVLTF. The CDR3 DNA is TGTGCCAGCAGTTTGCATCAGGGGGCTGGGGCCAACGTCCTGACTTTC.

The CDR3 region has the DNA TGTGCCAGCAGCGTAGGAACTCAGTTGGAGCAGTTCTTC. Encoded protein: CASSVGTQLEQFF. The V and J genes are TRBV9 and TRBJ2-1; D not resolved. Between the trimmed V and J ends, which lost 0 bases and 10 bases, there was a span of 11 bases. The germline V gene has CDR1 SGDLS and CDR2 YYNGEE. The CDR3 runs 13 residues.

The rearrangement joins TRBV27 to TRBJ2-1, with TRBD2 identical over 15 bases. The CDR3 length is 17 residues. V was clipped by 5 bases and J by 7 bases; unmatched bases: 9. The germline CDR1 and CDR2 sequences are MNHEY and SMNVEV (reference sequence). The CDR3 spells CASSRGTSGRMRNEQFF. DNA of the CDR3: TGTGCCAGCAGTAGAGGGACTAGCGGGAGGATGAGGAATGAGCAGTTCTTC.

This clone was seen just once. The chain employs TRBV20-1 and TRBJ2-7; no reliable D call. V was shortened by 6 bases and J by 4 bases, with 10 bases between the two germline ends. Germline CDR1 and CDR2: DFQATT and SNEGSKA (reference sequence). The CDR3 length is 11 residues. This CDR3 reads CSATDVYEQYF. The CDR3 region has the DNA TGCAGTGCAACCGACGTGTACGAGCAGTACTTC.

This chain links TRBV21-1 with TRBJ1-2. TRBV21-1 is a listed pseudogene. The CDR3 covers 13 residues. CDR3 nucleotides: TGTGCCAGCAGTACACCTACTGACTATGGCTACACCTTC. It translates to CASSTPTDYGYTF.